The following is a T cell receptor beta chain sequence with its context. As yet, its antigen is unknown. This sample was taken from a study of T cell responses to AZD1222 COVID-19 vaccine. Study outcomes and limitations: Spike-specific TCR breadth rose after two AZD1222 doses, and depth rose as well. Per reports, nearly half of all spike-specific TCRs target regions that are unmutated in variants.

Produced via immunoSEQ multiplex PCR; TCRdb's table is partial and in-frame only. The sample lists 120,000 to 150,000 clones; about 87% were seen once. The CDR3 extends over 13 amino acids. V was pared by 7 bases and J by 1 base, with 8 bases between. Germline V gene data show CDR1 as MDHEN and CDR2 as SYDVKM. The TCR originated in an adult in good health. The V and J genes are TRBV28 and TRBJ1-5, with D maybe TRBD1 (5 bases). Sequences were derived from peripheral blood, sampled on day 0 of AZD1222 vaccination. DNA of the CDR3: TGTGCCAGCATAAACAGGAGCAATCAGCCCCAGCATTTT. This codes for CASINRSNQPQHF.